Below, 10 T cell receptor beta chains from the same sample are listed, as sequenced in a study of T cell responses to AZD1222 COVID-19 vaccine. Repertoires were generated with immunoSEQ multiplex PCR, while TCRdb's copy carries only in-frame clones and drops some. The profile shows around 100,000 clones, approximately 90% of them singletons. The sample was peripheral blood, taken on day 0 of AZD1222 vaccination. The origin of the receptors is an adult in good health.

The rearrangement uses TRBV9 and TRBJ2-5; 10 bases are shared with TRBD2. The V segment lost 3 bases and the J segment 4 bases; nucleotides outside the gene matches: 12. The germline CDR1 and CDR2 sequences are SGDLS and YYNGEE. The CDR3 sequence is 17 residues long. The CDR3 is CASSEGDLAGAGETQYF. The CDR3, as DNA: TGTGCCAGCAGCGAGGGGGACCTAGCGGGGGCGGGAGAGACCCAGTACTTC.

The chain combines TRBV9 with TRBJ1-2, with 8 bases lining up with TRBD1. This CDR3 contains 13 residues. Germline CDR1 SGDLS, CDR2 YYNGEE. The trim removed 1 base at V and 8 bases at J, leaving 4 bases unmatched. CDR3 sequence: CASSVQGALGYTF. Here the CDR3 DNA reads TGTGCCAGCAGCGTACAGGGGGCCCTAGGCTACACCTTC. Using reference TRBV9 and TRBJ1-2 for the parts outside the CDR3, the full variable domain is DSGVTQTPKHLITATGQRVTLRCSPRSGDLSVYWYQQSLDQGLQFLIQYYNGEERAKGNILERFSAQQFPDLHSELNLSSLELGDSALYFCASSVQGALGYTFGSGTRLTVV.

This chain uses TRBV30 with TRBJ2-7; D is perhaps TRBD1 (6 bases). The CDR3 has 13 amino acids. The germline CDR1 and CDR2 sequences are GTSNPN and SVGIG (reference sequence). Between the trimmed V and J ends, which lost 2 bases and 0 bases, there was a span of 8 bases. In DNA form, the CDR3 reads TGTGCCTGGAGTTTCAGGGGCTCCTACGAGCAGTACTTC. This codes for CAWSFRGSYEQYF.

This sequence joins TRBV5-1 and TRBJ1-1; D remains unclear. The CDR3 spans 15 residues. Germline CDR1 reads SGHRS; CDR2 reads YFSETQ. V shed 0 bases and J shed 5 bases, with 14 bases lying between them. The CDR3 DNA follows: TGCGCCAGCAGCTTGGATTATGGGTTTGGAACTGAAGCTTTCTTT. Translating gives CASSLDYGFGTEAFF.

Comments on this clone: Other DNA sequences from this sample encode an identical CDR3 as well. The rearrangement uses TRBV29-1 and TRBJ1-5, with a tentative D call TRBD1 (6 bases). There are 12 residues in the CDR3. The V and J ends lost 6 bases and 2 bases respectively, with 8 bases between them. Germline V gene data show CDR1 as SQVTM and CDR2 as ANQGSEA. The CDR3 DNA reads TGCAGCGTACAGGGTGGCAATCAGCCCCAGCATTTT. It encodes CSVQGGNQPQHF.

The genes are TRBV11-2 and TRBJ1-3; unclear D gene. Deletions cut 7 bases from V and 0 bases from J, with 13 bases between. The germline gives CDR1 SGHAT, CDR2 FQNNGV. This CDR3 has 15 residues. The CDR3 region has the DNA TGTGCCAGCATCAAAGTCGCGGGCTCTGGAAACACCATATATTTT. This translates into CASIKVAGSGNTIYF.

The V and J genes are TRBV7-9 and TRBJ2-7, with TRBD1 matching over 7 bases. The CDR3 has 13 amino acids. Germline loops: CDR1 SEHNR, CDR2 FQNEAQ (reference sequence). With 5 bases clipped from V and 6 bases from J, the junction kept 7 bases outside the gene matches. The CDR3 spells CASSVPGQLEQYF. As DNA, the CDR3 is TGTGCCAGCAGCGTACCGGGACAGCTCGAGCAGTACTTC. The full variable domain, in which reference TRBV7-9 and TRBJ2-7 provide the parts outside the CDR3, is DTGVSQNPRHKITKRGQNVTFRCDPISEHNRLYWYRQTLGQGPEFLTYFQNEAQLEKSRLLSDRFSAERPKGSFSTLEIQRTEQGDSAMYLCASSVPGQLEQYFGPGTRLTVT.

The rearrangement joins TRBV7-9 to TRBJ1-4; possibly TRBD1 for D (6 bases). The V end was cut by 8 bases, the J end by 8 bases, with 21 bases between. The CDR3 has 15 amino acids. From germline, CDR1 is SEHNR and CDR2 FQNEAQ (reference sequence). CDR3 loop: CASSNAGGAREKLFF. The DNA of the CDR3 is TGTGCCAGCTCAAATGCGGGGGGCGCCCGGGAAAAACTGTTTTTT.

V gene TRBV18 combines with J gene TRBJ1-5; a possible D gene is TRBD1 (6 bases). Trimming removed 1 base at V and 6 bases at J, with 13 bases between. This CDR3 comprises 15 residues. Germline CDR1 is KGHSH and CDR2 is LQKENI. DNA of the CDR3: TGTGCCAGCTCACCACGGGAGGGGGGGATTCAGCCCCAGCATTTT. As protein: CASSPREGGIQPQHF.

DNA for the CDR3: TGTGCTAGTGGTTTGGTCCAGGGGATGGTCACCGGGGAGCTGTTTTTT. This translates into CASGLVQGMVTGELFF. The chain carries TRBV12-5 and TRBJ2-2; TRBD1 might be the D (6 bases). V lost 0 bases, J lost 4 bases, and 12 bases lay in between. This CDR3 is 16 amino acids long. Per the germline V gene, CDR1 is LGHNT and CDR2 is FRNRAP.